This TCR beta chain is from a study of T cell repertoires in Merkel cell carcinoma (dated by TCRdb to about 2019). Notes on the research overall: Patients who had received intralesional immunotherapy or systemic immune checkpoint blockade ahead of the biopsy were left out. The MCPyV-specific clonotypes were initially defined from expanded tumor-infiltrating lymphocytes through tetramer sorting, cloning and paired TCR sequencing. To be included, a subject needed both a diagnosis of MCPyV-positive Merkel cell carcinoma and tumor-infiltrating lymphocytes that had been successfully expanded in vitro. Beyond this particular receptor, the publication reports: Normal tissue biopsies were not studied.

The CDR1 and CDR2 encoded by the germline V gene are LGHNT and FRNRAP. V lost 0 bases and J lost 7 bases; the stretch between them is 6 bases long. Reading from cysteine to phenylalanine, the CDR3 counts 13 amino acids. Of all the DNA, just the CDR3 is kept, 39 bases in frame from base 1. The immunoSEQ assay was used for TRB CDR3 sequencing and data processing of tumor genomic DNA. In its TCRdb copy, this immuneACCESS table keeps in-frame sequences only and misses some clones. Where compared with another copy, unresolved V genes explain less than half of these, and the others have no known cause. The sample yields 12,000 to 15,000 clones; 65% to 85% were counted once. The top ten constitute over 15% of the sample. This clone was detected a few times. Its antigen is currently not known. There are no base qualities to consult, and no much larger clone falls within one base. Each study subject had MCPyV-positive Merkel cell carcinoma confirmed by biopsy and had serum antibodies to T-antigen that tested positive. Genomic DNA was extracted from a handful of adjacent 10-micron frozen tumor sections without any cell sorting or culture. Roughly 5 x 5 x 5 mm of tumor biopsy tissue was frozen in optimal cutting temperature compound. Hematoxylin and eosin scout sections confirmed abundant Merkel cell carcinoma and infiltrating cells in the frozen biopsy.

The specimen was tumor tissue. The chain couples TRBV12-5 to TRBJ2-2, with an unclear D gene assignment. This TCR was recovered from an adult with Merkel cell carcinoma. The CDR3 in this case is CASGLVSGGELFF. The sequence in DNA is TGTGCTAGTGGTTTGGTATCGGGCGGGGAGCTGTTTTTT.